These 31 T cell receptor beta chains originate from one sample sequenced in a study of T cell responses to AZD1222 COVID-19 vaccine. TCRdb's copy holds only in-frame clones and misses some; the assay was immunoSEQ multiplex PCR. This table has 90,000 to 150,000 clones, 80% to 90% appearing once. The source was peripheral blood, collected on day 0 of AZD1222 vaccination. Source of these receptors: an adult in good health.

The genes are TRBV13 and TRBJ2-7; D perhaps matches TRBD1 (6 bases). This CDR3 comprises 14 residues. In germline, CDR1 is PRHDT, CDR2 FYEKMQ (reference sequence). V lost 5 bases and J lost 0, with 11 bases in between. The CDR3 DNA sequence: TGTGCCAGCAGCCTCCGGACAGTCTCCTACGAGCAGTACTTC. Protein sequence: CASSLRTVSYEQYF. Supplemented by reference TRBV13 and TRBJ2-7, the full variable domain reads AAGVIQSPRHLIKEKRETATLKCYPIPRHDTVYWYQQGPGQDPQFLISFYEKMQSDKGSIPDRFSAQQFSDYHSELNMSSLELGDSALYFCASSLRTVSYEQYFGPGTRLTVT.

This clone has just one count. The J gene is TRBJ1-1, the V gene TRBV18; D remains unclear. From germline, CDR1 is KGHSH and CDR2 LQKENI. This CDR3 is 15 amino acids long. Trimming pared 0 bases from V and 6 bases from J, leaving 14 bases between. This CDR3 reads CASSPPSMRAAEAFF. DNA for the CDR3: TGTGCCAGCTCACCACCTTCAATGCGGGCGGCTGAAGCTTTCTTT.

The chain employs TRBV18 and TRBJ2-7; D perhaps matches TRBD2 (6 bases). Trimming removed 3 bases at V and 5 bases at J, with 17 bases between. The CDR3 consists of 15 residues. CDR1 and CDR2 (germline): KGHSH, LQKENI. CDR3 region: CASSPMGGTGDEQYF. The CDR3, as DNA: TGTGCCAGCTCACCGATGGGGGGTACCGGTGACGAGCAGTACTTC.

This clone appeared once. The gene calls are TRBV2 and TRBJ1-4; a possible D gene is TRBD1 (5 bases). CDR3 size: 13 residues. V lost 9 bases, J lost 8 bases, and 16 bases lay in between. Per germline, CDR1 SNHLY and CDR2 FYNNEI. CDR3: CASSNQGDEKLFF. CDR3 nucleotides: TGTGCCAGTTCTAACCAGGGAGACGAAAAACTGTTTTTT.

The CDR3 region is CASSYAVSFSVVNTEAFF. The CDR3 DNA reads TGTGCCAGCAGCTACGCTGTATCGTTTTCGGTTGTGAACACTGAAGCTTTCTTT. This rearrangement joins TRBV7-2 to TRBJ1-1; no reliable D call. Deletions cut 4 bases from V and 0 bases from J, with 21 bases between. The CDR3 is 18 residues long. Germline V CDR1 and CDR2: SGHTA, FQGNSA.

Only a few counts were recorded for this clone. The chain uses TRBV19 and TRBJ1-6, with D perhaps matching TRBD1 (5 bases). This CDR3 contains 14 residues. CDR1 is LNHDA, CDR2 SQIVND, per germline (reference sequence). The V end lost 5 bases, the J end lost 9 bases, and 14 bases lay between the germline ends. The CDR3 DNA reads TGTGCCAGTAGTCACGGGACGGCCCTTTCACCCCTCCACTTT. Translation: CASSHGTALSPLHF. Using reference TRBV19 and TRBJ1-6 for the parts outside the CDR3, the full variable domain is DGGITQSPKYLFRKEGQNVTLSCEQNLNHDAMYWYRQDPGQGLRLIYYSQIVNDFQKGDIAEGYSVSREKKESFPLTVTSAQKNPTAFYLCASSHGTALSPLHFGNGTRLTVT.

This chain connects TRBV28 to TRBJ1-1; weak D call: TRBD1 (5 bases). Per the germline V gene, CDR1 is MDHEN and CDR2 is SYDVKM. This CDR3 is 17 amino acids long. V was pared by 4 bases and J by 1 base, with 19 bases between. In nucleotides, the CDR3 is TGTGCCAGCAGTTCGTTATCCCGGGGACGGACGAACACTGAAGCTTTCTTT. Encoded protein: CASSSLSRGRTNTEAFF.

The gene calls are TRBV28 and TRBJ1-1; unclear D gene. CDR1 and CDR2 (germline): MDHEN, SYDVKM. There are 11 residues in the CDR3. Between the trimmed V and J ends, which lost 10 bases and 4 bases, there was a span of 10 bases. The CDR3 sequence: CATSISTEAFF. The CDR3 bases are TGTGCCACCTCCATATCCACTGAAGCTTTCTTT.

The chain combines TRBV7-2 with TRBJ2-7; D is undetermined. Germline V CDR1 and CDR2: SGHTA, FQGNSA. V lost 3 bases to trimming and J lost 3 bases, with 9 bases between them. The CDR3 runs to 13 residues. This CDR3 is CASSFRRYYEQYF. The DNA of the CDR3 is TGTGCCAGCAGCTTCCGGAGATACTACGAGCAGTACTTC.

The genes are TRBV2 and TRBJ1-1; D perhaps matches TRBD1 (5 bases). The CDR3 loop spans 14 amino acids. V shed 0 bases and J shed 3 bases, with 8 bases lying between them. CDR1 is SNHLY, CDR2 FYNNEI, per germline. The CDR3 coding sequence is TGTGCCAGCAGTGAAGCAGGGGCGGACACTGAAGCTTTCTTT. This encodes CASSEAGADTEAFF.

The J gene is TRBJ2-5, the V gene TRBV5-5; D is possibly TRBD2 (5 bases). The length of the CDR3 is 15 residues. Germline values: CDR1 SGHKS, CDR2 YYEKEE (reference sequence). Trimming took off 0 bases at V and 5 bases at J, with 14 bases between the two ends. The CDR3, as DNA: TGTGCCAGCAGCTTGGCCACGCAGCCGGGGGAGACCCAGTACTTC. It is translated as CASSLATQPGETQYF.

The chain links TRBV19 to TRBJ1-3; TRBD1 agrees at 8 bases. Germline CDR1 is LNHDA and CDR2 is SQIVND (reference sequence). The length of the CDR3 is 13 residues. The V gene end was trimmed by 10 bases and the J gene end by 5 bases; junction bases not matched to a gene: 7. The CDR3 loop is CATPDRARNTIYF. As DNA, the CDR3 is TGTGCCACCCCGGACAGGGCCCGAAACACCATATATTTT.

The chain is built from TRBV7-9 and TRBJ1-1; D remains ambiguous. The CDR3 spans 13 residues. Germline V gene lookup returns CDR1 SEHNR and CDR2 FQNEAQ (reference sequence). The germline V and J ends were trimmed by 1 base and 5 bases, with 8 bases remaining between them. The CDR3 nucleotides read TGTGCCAGCAGCTTAGTTCCAGGAACTGAAGCTTTCTTT. Translating gives CASSLVPGTEAFF.

The chain uses TRBV7-3 and TRBJ2-2; D ambiguous. This CDR3 contains 13 residues. Germline CDR1 and CDR2: SGHTA and FQGTGA. Between the trimmed V and J ends, which lost 5 bases and 5 bases, there was a span of 9 bases. CDR3 nucleotide sequence: TGTGCCAGCAGCCCATCGATGACCGGGGAGCTGTTTTTT. The encoded protein is CASSPSMTGELFF.

The chain is built from TRBV5-1 and TRBJ2-7; 10 nucleotides align to TRBD2. V trimming: 1 base; J trimming: 2 bases; junction bases outside the gene matches: 12. The length of the CDR3 is 18 residues. Germline lookup yields CDR1 SGHRS and CDR2 YFSETQ. The CDR3 DNA reads TGCGCCAGCAGCTTGATTCCTAGCGGGAGTCAATATACCTACGAGCAGTACTTC. This codes for CASSLIPSGSQYTYEQYF.

The count of this clone is one. The chain joins TRBV9 to TRBJ1-4; maybe TRBD1 (6 bases). Germline V gene data show CDR1 as SGDLS and CDR2 as YYNGEE. V lost 3 bases, J lost 4 bases, and 13 bases lay in between. The CDR3 is made up of 15 amino acids. The CDR3 nucleotides are TGTGCCAGCAGCGCACCCGGGACACTTAATGAAAAACTGTTTTTT. Its translation is CASSAPGTLNEKLFF. Looking up the rest from reference TRBV9 and TRBJ1-4 gives the full variable domain: DSGVTQTPKHLITATGQRVTLRCSPRSGDLSVYWYQQSLDQGLQFLIQYYNGEERAKGNILERFSAQQFPDLHSELNLSSLELGDSALYFCASSAPGTLNEKLFFGSGTQLSVL.

Turning to this clone: Other DNA sequences in the same sample also yield this CDR3. This chain links TRBV9 with TRBJ1-2; 9 bases are a match to TRBD1. The CDR3 consists of 15 residues. V was clipped by 4 bases and J by 6 bases; unmatched bases: 10. The germline V gene encodes CDR1 SGDLS and CDR2 YYNGEE. CDR3 nucleotides: TGTGCCAGCAGCCCCCGGGGACAGGGAGTGGATGGCTACACCTTC. Translating gives CASSPRGQGVDGYTF.

In its sample, this clone was seen a few times. The chain is built from TRBV14 and TRBJ1-2; 12 bases align to TRBD1. CDR1 SGHDN and CDR2 FVKESK come from the germline V gene. CDR3 size: 19 residues. The V and J ends lost 0 bases and 1 base, in that order; junction bases with no gene match: 9. In nucleotides, the CDR3 is TGTGCCAGCAGCCAAGAGAATCTGTGGGACAGGGGGCTTAACTATGGCTACACCTTC. Amino acids: CASSQENLWDRGLNYGYTF.

J is TRBJ1-4 and V is TRBV18; D is uncertain. The CDR3 loop spans 15 amino acids. Trimming pared 5 bases from V and 4 bases from J, leaving 14 bases between. CDR1 is KGHSH and CDR2 is LQKENI in the germline V gene. CDR3 residues: CASSSSSTHNEKLFF. CDR3 nucleotides: TGTGCCAGCTCATCTTCATCGACCCATAATGAAAAACTGTTTTTT.

The chain links TRBV5-1 to TRBJ1-5; the D gene is possibly TRBD1 (5 bases). The CDR3 covers 15 residues. Trimming left V 0 bases short and J 4 bases short, with 11 bases between. CDR1 and CDR2 (germline): SGHRS, YFSETQ. In nucleotides, the CDR3 is TGCGCCAGCAGCTTGGGGGACCTCCCAAATCAGCCCCAGCATTTT. Residues: CASSLGDLPNQPQHF. Combining the CDR3 with reference TRBV5-1 and TRBJ1-5 gives the whole variable domain KAGVTQTPRYLIKTRGQQVTLSCSPISGHRSVSWYQQTPGQGLQFLFEYFSETQRNKGNFPGRFSGRQFSNSRSEMNVSTLELGDSALYLCASSLGDLPNQPQHFGDGTRLSIL.

The rearrangement joins TRBV9 to TRBJ2-2; D is perhaps TRBD1 or TRBD2 (5 bases each). The CDR3 length is 15 residues. Trimming left V 3 bases short and J 2 bases short, with 11 bases between. Germline V lookup: CDR1 SGDLS, CDR2 YYNGEE. The DNA of the CDR3 is TGTGCCAGCAGCGCGGGGACCCTAAACACCGGGGAGCTGTTTTTT. As protein: CASSAGTLNTGELFF.

The genes are TRBV18 and TRBJ2-5, with 7 bases aligning to TRBD1. The ends lost 6 bases at V and 2 bases at J; junction bases unmatched: 3. Looked up from germline, CDR1 is KGHSH and CDR2 is LQKENI. This CDR3 is built from 13 residues. CDR3 in amino acids: CASSRGQQETQYF. In nucleotides, the CDR3 is TGTGCCAGCTCGAGGGGGCAGCAAGAGACCCAGTACTTC.

This clone was observed a single time. The gene calls are TRBV18 and TRBJ2-1; D is perhaps TRBD1 (5 bases). This CDR3 region has 15 residues. The germline gives CDR1 KGHSH, CDR2 LQKENI. The ends were cut back, 6 bases at V and 6 bases at J, with 18 bases in the middle. CDR3 residues: CASSLQGRAGNEQFF. The CDR3 DNA is TGTGCCAGCTCCCTCCAGGGAAGGGCTGGCAATGAGCAGTTCTTC.

CDR3 loop: CASSLVGSGGSKNEQYF. CDR3 in DNA: TGTGCCAGCAGCTTGGTGGGAAGCGGGGGGAGTAAGAACGAGCAGTACTTC. This rearrangement joins TRBV5-5 to TRBJ2-7; 9 nucleotides agree with TRBD2. The CDR3 loop spans 17 amino acids. Looked up from germline, CDR1 is SGHKS and CDR2 is YYEKEE (reference sequence). V trimming: 0 bases; J trimming: 5 bases; junction bases outside the gene matches: 12.

The rearrangement links TRBV15 to TRBJ1-1; D uncertain. CDR3 size: 16 residues. V lost 0 bases and J 5 bases, leaving 16 bases between the germline ends. CDR1 and CDR2 (germline): LNHNV, YYDKDF (reference sequence). CDR3 loop: CATSRDLWGRNTEAFF. In DNA form, the CDR3 reads TGTGCCACCAGCAGAGATTTATGGGGAAGAAATACTGAAGCTTTCTTT.

This sequence joins TRBV25-1 and TRBJ2-1; D perhaps matches TRBD1 (5 bases). V was pared by 4 bases and J by 5 bases, with 9 bases between. Germline CDR1 is MGHDK and CDR2 is SYGVNS. The CDR3 totals 13 residues. CDR3 nucleotide sequence: TGTGCCAGCAGTGCCAGGGTGCACAATGAGCAGTTCTTC. Translation gives CASSARVHNEQFF.

This clone was detected once. This chain uses TRBV2 with TRBJ2-7, with D tentatively TRBD1 (5 bases). The CDR3 length is 14 residues. Germline-derived CDR1 and CDR2 are SNHLY and FYNNEI. V lost 6 bases, J lost 1 base, and 13 bases lay in between. The CDR3 loop reads CASRGDRQSYEQYF. The CDR3 DNA follows: TGTGCCAGCAGAGGAGACCGACAGTCCTACGAGCAGTACTTC.

The V gene is TRBV18, the J gene TRBJ1-2; D might be TRBD1 (6 bases). V was clipped by 2 bases and J by 2 bases, with 15 bases between them. This CDR3 region has 16 residues. Germline values: CDR1 KGHSH, CDR2 LQKENI. Here the CDR3 DNA reads TGTGCCAGCTCACCAACTTGGGACGGACAGAACTATGGCTACACCTTC. Amino acid sequence: CASSPTWDGQNYGYTF.

The chain is built from TRBV3-1 (or the pseudogene TRBV3-2) and TRBJ1-2, with 7 bases lining up with TRBD1. Germline V gene data show CDR1 as LGHDT and CDR2 as YNNKEL (reference sequence). After removal of 1 base from V and 8 bases from J, the junction contained 4 bases not matched to a gene. The CDR3 has 13 amino acids. The CDR3 nucleotides are TGTGCCAGCAGCCAAGGGGACAGTCGCGGCTACACCTTC. This sequence encodes CASSQGDSRGYTF.

This clone was recorded only once. This chain uses TRBV5-1 with TRBJ2-1, with TRBD1 as a possible D gene (6 bases). CDR3 length: 15 amino acids. V was clipped by 7 bases and J by 3 bases, with 17 bases between them. Germline V CDR1 and CDR2: SGHRS, YFSETQ. The DNA for the CDR3 is TGCGCCAGCTCTAGCCAGGGGTGGGGCTACAATGAGCAGTTCTTC. Translating it yields CASSSQGWGYNEQFF.

V is TRBV5-1 and J is TRBJ1-2; maybe TRBD1 (5 bases). Trimming left V 4 bases short and J 1 base short, with 14 bases between. This CDR3 has 15 amino acids. Germline loops: CDR1 SGHRS, CDR2 YFSETQ. The CDR3 here is CASSTGGVGNYGYTF. CDR3 bases: TGCGCCAGCAGCACCGGGGGAGTCGGTAACTATGGCTACACCTTC.